This T cell receptor beta chain stems from a study of blood T cell repertoires in COVID-19. The table came from immunoSEQ multiplex PCR; TCRdb's copy has only in-frame clones and leaves some out. The table lists 250,000 to 300,000 clones, approximately 90% of them singletons. The germline V gene encodes CDR1 MNHEY and CDR2 SMNVEV (reference sequence). Trimming took off 2 bases at V and 0 bases at J, with 11 bases between the two ends. This CDR3 is built from 16 residues. This clone was observed at least ten times. Specimen: peripheral blood. The receptor's source is a woman aged 25 to 39 with COVID-19, enrolled during active disease. The J gene is TRBJ1-5, the V gene TRBV27, with D perhaps TRBD1 (5 bases). The CDR3 spells CASSLKSGDSNQPQHF. The CDR3 bases are TGTGCCAGCAGTTTAAAATCGGGGGATAGCAATCAGCCCCAGCATTTT.